A single sample gave rise to the 4 T cell receptor beta chains below, sequenced in a study of identical twins. TCRdb recomputed calls from the 5' RACE reads with MiXCR, one row per CDR3 protein. The repertoire holds some 1,700,000 distinct CDR3 sequences, with more than 30% as singletons. The specimen was cord blood. These receptors originate from a newborn girl in good health.

This rearrangement joins TRBV20-1 to TRBJ2-5; D is undetermined. This CDR3 contains 13 residues. V was cut by 7 bases and J by 11 bases, with 23 bases left in between. Germline V CDR1 and CDR2: DFQATT, SNEGSKA (reference sequence). CDR3 in amino acids: CSVTEREYNEQYF. The CDR3 DNA reads as TGCAGTGTGACGGAAAGAGAATACAATGAGCAGTACTTC.

The DNA of the CDR3 is TGCAGTGCTTTCCCTCCCCGTGGCTACACCTTC. The encoded protein is CSAFPPRGYTF. The chain links TRBV20-1 to TRBJ1-2; D remains ambiguous. Germline-derived CDR1 and CDR2 are DFQATT and SNEGSKA (reference sequence). There are 11 residues in the CDR3. The V gene lost 5 bases and the J gene lost 7 bases, with 11 bases spanning the gap.

This clonotype has only a few counts. The chain uses TRBV20-1 and TRBJ2-1; 7 bases are a match to TRBD2. Germline CDR1 reads DFQATT; CDR2 reads SNEGSKA (reference sequence). V trimming: 6 bases; J trimming: 4 bases; junction bases outside the gene matches: 12. The CDR3 totals 15 residues. CDR3 sequence: CSATVELALYNEQFF. In DNA, the CDR3 is TGCAGTGCCACAGTGGAACTAGCGCTTTACAATGAGCAGTTCTTC.

For the CDR3, the DNA is TGTGCCACCAGTGATAGGACAGCCCAAGAGACCCAGTACTTC. It is translated as CATSDRTAQETQYF. The gene calls are TRBV24-1 and TRBJ2-5; D may be TRBD1 (6 bases). Germline CDR1 KGHDR, CDR2 SFDVKD. V was cut by 3 bases and J by 1 base, with 8 bases left in between. This CDR3 region has 14 residues.